This TCR beta chain is from a study of blood T cell repertoires in COVID-19. Study background: Collection of acute and convalescent COVID-19 samples took place in the United States, Italy and Spain. Sources were T cells, B-cell-depleted T cells, or PBMCs; the material itself was cDNA or gDNA.

In the original workflow: Scientists estimated how many nucleated cells there were by amplifying reference gene primers. Measured with immunoSEQ multiplex PCR; TCRdb has only the in-frame clones, and not every one. V and J calls and clone size are given by that table; D and trimming were obtained from the DNA. The table lists approximately 70,000 clones, 65% to 80% of them singletons, with just under 10% in the top ten. Germline V gene lookup returns CDR1 LNHDA and CDR2 SQIVND (reference sequence). J was trimmed by 8 bases and V by 4 bases; bases with no gene match: 5. This CDR3 region has 13 residues. This clone has a handful of counts.

This TCR came from a woman between 50 and 59 years old with acute or convalescent COVID-19. The sequenced sample consisted of peripheral blood. The chain combines TRBV19 with TRBJ1-2; 9 nucleotides align to TRBD1. The CDR3 region is CASSTGQGRGYTF. The CDR3 DNA follows: TGTGCCAGTAGTACCGGACAGGGGAGAGGCTACACCTTC.